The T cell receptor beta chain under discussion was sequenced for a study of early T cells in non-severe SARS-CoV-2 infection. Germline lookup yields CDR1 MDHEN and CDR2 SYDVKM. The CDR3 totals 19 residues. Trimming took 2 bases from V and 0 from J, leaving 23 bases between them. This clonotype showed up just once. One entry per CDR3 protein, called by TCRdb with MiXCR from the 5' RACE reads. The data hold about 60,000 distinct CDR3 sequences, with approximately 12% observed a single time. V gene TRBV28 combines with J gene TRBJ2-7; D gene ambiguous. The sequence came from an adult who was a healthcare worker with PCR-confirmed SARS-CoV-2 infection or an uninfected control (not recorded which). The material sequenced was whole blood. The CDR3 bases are TGTGCCAGCAGTTTAAGACCCCTGACACGTTGGGCTTTCTCCTACGAGCAGTACTTC. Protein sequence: CASSLRPLTRWAFSYEQYF.